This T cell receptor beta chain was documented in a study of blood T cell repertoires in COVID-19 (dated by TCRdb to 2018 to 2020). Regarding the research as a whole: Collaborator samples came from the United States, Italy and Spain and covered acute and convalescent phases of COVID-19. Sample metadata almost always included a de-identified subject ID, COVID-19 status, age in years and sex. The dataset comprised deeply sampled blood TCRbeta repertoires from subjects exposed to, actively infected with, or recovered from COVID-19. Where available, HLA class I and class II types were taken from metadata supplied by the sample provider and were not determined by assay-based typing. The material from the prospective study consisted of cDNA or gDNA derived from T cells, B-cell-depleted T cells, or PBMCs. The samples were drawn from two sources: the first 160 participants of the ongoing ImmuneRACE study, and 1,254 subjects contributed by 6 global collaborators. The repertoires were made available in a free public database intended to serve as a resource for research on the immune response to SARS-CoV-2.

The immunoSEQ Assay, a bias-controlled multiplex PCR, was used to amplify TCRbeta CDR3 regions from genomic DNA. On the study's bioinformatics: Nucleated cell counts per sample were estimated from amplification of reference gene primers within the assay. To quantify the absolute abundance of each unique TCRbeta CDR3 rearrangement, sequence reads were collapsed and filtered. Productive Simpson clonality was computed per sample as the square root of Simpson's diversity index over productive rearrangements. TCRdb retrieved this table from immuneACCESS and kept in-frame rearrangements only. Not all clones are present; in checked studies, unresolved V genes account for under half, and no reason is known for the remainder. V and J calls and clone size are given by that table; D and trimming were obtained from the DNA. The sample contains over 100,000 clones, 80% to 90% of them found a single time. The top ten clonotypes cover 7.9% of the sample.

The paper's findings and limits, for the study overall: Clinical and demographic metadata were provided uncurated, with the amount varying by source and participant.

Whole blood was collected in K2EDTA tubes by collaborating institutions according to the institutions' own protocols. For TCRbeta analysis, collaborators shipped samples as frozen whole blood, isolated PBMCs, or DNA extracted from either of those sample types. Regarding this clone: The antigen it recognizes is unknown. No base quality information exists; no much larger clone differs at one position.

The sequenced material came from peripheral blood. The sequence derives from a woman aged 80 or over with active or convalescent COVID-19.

The DNA sequence reads TGTGCCAGCAGCGGGACTTTTTCTAACTATGGCTACACCTTC. The encoded protein is CASSGTFSNYGYTF. Here the chain combines TRBV7-3 and TRBJ1-2; TRBD1 might be the D gene, on 5 matching bases. There are 14 amino acids in the CDR3, from cysteine to phenylalanine inclusive. Only CDR3 DNA is held: 42 bases, read in frame from base 1. For CDR1 and CDR2, the germline V gene lists SGHTA and FQGTGA. V is pared back by 5 bases and J by 0 bases, with 10 bases lying between the germline termini.